The 16 T cell receptor beta chains reported below all come from one sample, sequenced in a study of post-analysis software for immune sequencing data. The study, taken as a whole, reports: Roughly five TRBV segments appeared more often in patients than in controls, and TRBV5-6, TRBV5-1 and TRBV20-1 were among these.

Each TCR beta cDNA library carried unique molecular identifiers. TCRdb re-derived calls from the PCR reads in MiXCR, one entry per CDR3 protein. This sample yields hundreds of thousands of distinct CDR3 sequences, of which approximately 59% are seen a single time; around 10% belongs to the top ten. Their cognate antigens are unknown. Material: blood. These receptors were taken from a girl aged 2-10 years with multiple sclerosis.

This clonotype has a single count. The CDR3 DNA reads TGCAGTGCTAGAGGACCCAGCGGGGGGGCCGATGAGCAGTTCTTC. Translated, it gives CSARGPSGGADEQFF. This sequence joins TRBV20-1 and TRBJ2-1; 10 nucleotides align to TRBD2. CDR3 length: 15 residues. V trimming: 1 base; J trimming: 8 bases; junction bases outside the gene matches: 8. Germline-derived CDR1 and CDR2 are DFQATT and SNEGSKA (reference sequence).

The chain couples TRBV21-1 to TRBJ2-3; TRBD2, the table's D call, was not compared with the DNA. TRBV21-1 is flagged as a pseudogene. The CDR3 has 15 residues. The CDR3 loop reads CASNTLAGSTDTQYF. CDR3 nucleotides: TGTGCCAGCAATACCCTAGCGGGGAGCACAGATACGCAGTATTTT.

The chain links TRBV28 to TRBJ1-2; D ambiguous. Germline V gives CDR1 MDHEN, CDR2 SYDVKM. V lost 5 bases and J lost 5, with 21 bases in between. This CDR3 is 16 amino acids long. The CDR3 loop is CASSPPSLISGYGYTF. DNA of the CDR3: TGTGCCAGCAGTCCCCCCTCCCTGATTAGCGGATATGGCTACACCTTC.

This clonotype was observed a few times. The CDR3 DNA sequence: TGTGCCAGCACCATATCAGGGGGGAATGAGCAGTTCTTC. As protein: CASTISGGNEQFF. This chain links TRBV7-9 with TRBJ2-1; D may be TRBD1 (7 bases). V shed 7 bases and J shed 7 bases, with 14 bases lying between them. This CDR3 spans 13 amino acids. CDR1 is SEHNR and CDR2 is FQNEAQ in the germline V gene (reference sequence).

This clonotype was found a few times. V and J are TRBV10-3 and TRBJ1-2, with TRBD1 as a possible D gene (6 bases). The CDR3 has 12 amino acids. V lost 4 bases and J lost 3, with 6 bases in between. CDR1 is ENHRY and CDR2 is SYGVKD in the germline V gene. As DNA, the CDR3 is TGTGCCATCAGTGCAGGGGACTATGGCTACACCTTC. Amino acid sequence: CAISAGDYGYTF.

This clonotype was picked up a small number of times. The rearrangement joins TRBV24-1 to TRBJ2-6; maybe TRBD2 (6 bases). Deletions cut 3 bases from V and 0 bases from J, with 17 bases between. Germline CDR1 KGHDR, CDR2 SFDVKD. CDR3 length: 19 residues. The CDR3 nucleotides read TGTGCCACCAGTGATGAGGACGGGACTCTCACCTCTGGGGCCAACGTCCTGACTTTC. Translating gives CATSDEDGTLTSGANVLTF.

Only a few counts were recorded for this clonotype. This chain connects TRBV7-9 to TRBJ2-1; 7 bases fit TRBD2. Germline CDR1 is SEHNR and CDR2 is FQNEAQ (reference sequence). After removal of 5 bases from V and 5 bases from J, the junction contained 12 bases not matched to a gene. This CDR3 is 16 amino acids long. The CDR3 DNA is TGTGCCAGCAGCCTACCCGGGACTACCCGAGACAATGAGCAGTTCTTC. This sequence encodes CASSLPGTTRDNEQFF.

This clonotype was observed a handful of times. The CDR3 sequence: CSASPTLQGEAEAFF. In nucleotides, the CDR3 is TGCAGTGCTTCACCTACTTTACAGGGGGAGGCTGAAGCTTTCTTT. The chain employs TRBV20-1 and TRBJ1-1; the match to TRBD1 covers 8 bases. The V gene's germline CDR1 is DFQATT and CDR2 SNEGSKA (reference sequence). The ends lost 5 bases at V and 6 bases at J; junction bases unmatched: 14. CDR3 size: 15 residues.

This clonotype was seen a few times. V and J are TRBV5-1 and TRBJ1-1; tentatively, D is TRBD1 (6 bases). Germline values: CDR1 SGHRS, CDR2 YFSETQ. The germline V and J ends were trimmed by 5 bases and 5 bases, with 13 bases remaining between them. The CDR3 is 13 amino acids. CDR3 DNA: TGCGCCAGCAGGTGGCCGGGGGCAACTGAAGCTTTCTTT. Translated, it gives CASRWPGATEAFF. Based on the CDR3 plus reference TRBV5-1 and TRBJ1-1, the full variable domain is KAGVTQTPRYLIKTRGQQVTLSCSPISGHRSVSWYQQTPGQGLQFLFEYFSETQRNKGNFPGRFSGRQFSNSRSEMNVSTLELGDSALYLCASRWPGATEAFFGQGTRLTVV.

This clonotype appeared a single time. The chain combines TRBV20-1 with TRBJ1-4, with a possible D match to TRBD1 (5 bases). The ends were cut back, 6 bases at V and 9 bases at J, with 14 bases in the middle. CDR1 is DFQATT, CDR2 SNEGSKA, per germline (reference sequence). The CDR3 length is 12 residues. CDR3 in DNA: TGCAGTGCGACAGCCTCGGGACAAAAACTGTTTTTT. It translates to CSATASGQKLFF.

For this clonotype: Relative to the germline gene, one junction end is altered; a read error may explain this. CDR3 sequence reads: CSVEWAVSSYNGQFF. The CDR3 nucleotides are TGCAGCGTTGAGTGGGCAGTGAGCTCCTACAATGGGCAGTTCTTC. The genes are TRBV29-1 and TRBJ2-1; no firm D call. In germline, CDR1 is SQVTM, CDR2 ANQGSEA. The CDR3 is 15 amino acids.

V usage is TRBV10-2 and J usage is TRBJ1-1; unclear D gene. The germline V gene has CDR1 WSHSY and CDR2 SAAADI. Trimming took 7 bases from V and 0 from J, leaving 9 bases between them. CDR3 length: 13 residues. The CDR3 DNA reads TGCGCCAGCAAGGACGGTATGAACACTGAAGCTTTCTTT. This encodes CASKDGMNTEAFF.

The chain is built from TRBV6-5 and TRBJ2-1, with D tentatively TRBD2 (5 bases). The germline V gene has CDR1 MNHEY and CDR2 SVGAGI. The CDR3 is made up of 15 amino acids. Trimming cost V 0 bases and J 5 bases, with 11 bases left between them. Here the CDR3 reads CASSYSRTGNNEQFF. The CDR3 nucleotides are TGTGCCAGCAGTTACTCCCGGACTGGAAACAATGAGCAGTTCTTC.

The V call is TRBV29-1, the J call TRBJ2-5; 10 bases line up with TRBD1. Per the germline V gene, CDR1 is SQVTM and CDR2 is ANQGSEA. CDR3 length: 16 residues. The junction had 12 bases not matched to a gene; V was cut back by 7 bases and J by 1 base. CDR3 region: CSAIRDRGFGQETQYF. The CDR3 DNA sequence: TGCAGCGCTATCCGGGACAGGGGATTTGGCCAAGAGACCCAGTACTTC.

CDR3 loop: CASSQDQAGPIELFF. CDR3 bases: TGCGCCAGCAGCCAAGATCAGGCAGGGCCGATCGAGCTGTTTTTT. The chain carries TRBV4-3 and TRBJ2-2; D may be TRBD1 (5 bases). V shed 0 bases and J shed 11 bases, with 16 bases lying between them. The CDR3 is 15 amino acids. In germline, CDR1 is LGHNA, CDR2 YSLEER.

This clonotype was seen just once. This chain connects TRBV7-9 to TRBJ2-5; D is unclear. Germline values: CDR1 SEHNR, CDR2 FQNEAQ (reference sequence). The CDR3 covers 15 residues. V dropped 1 base and J dropped 11 bases, with 20 bases sitting between them. The CDR3 loop is CASSLGASPRNEQYF. DNA for the CDR3: TGTGCCAGCAGCTTAGGGGCCTCCCCCCGGAATGAGCAGTACTTC.